Shown below are 27 T cell receptor beta chains from a single sample sequenced in a study of graft-versus-host responses after intestinal transplantation (dated by TCRdb to the early 2020s). The protocol used for the library was the immunoSEQ multiplex PCR assay. TCRdb's version of the immuneACCESS table is confined to in-frame rearrangements and falls short of the full clone set. An unresolved V gene accounts for under half of the shortfall where checked; the remainder is of unknown origin. The sample profile shows about 57,000 clones; about 90% of them were found once. Less than 2% of the sample rests with the top ten. This material consisted of PBMCs, taken 26 days after transplant. These receptors all come from a human patient who received an intestinal transplant, so some T cells may come from the graft donor.

The genes are TRBV25-1 and TRBJ1-2; 7 bases are shared with TRBD1. Germline CDR1 MGHDK, CDR2 SYGVNS. The CDR3 runs 15 residues. Germline trimming cut 3 bases from V and 8 bases from J; bases unmatched to any gene: 12. In DNA, the CDR3 is TGTGCCAGCAGTGAGACCCGACAGGGCTCGGGGGGCTACACCTTC. The encoded protein is CASSETRQGSGGYTF.

The chain recombines TRBV9 with TRBJ2-5; a weak D match, TRBD2 (6 bases). The germline V and J ends were trimmed by 0 bases and 2 bases, with 17 bases remaining between them. The CDR3 has 17 amino acids. The germline V gene encodes CDR1 SGDLS and CDR2 YYNGEE. The CDR3 spells CASSVDSGERFQETQYF. The DNA for the CDR3 is TGTGCCAGCAGCGTAGATTCGGGGGAGAGGTTTCAAGAGACCCAGTACTTC.

V is TRBV14 and J is TRBJ2-7; 9 bases are a match to TRBD1. The V gene's germline CDR1 is SGHDN and CDR2 FVKESK. This CDR3 has 15 residues. Unmatched junction bases numbered 6, after V lost 3 bases and J lost 3 bases. The CDR3 loop reads CASSQKDRGVYEQYF. The CDR3 DNA follows: TGTGCCAGCAGCCAGAAAGACAGGGGGGTCTACGAGCAGTACTTC.

The rearrangement links TRBV10-3 to TRBJ1-6; 8 bases line up with TRBD1. This CDR3 region has 12 residues. CDR1 ENHRY and CDR2 SYGVKD come from the germline V gene. V shed 11 bases, J shed 6 bases, and the junction held 3 bases outside the gene matches. CDR3 bases: TGTGCCCCTGGACAGGGTAATTCACCCCTCCACTTT. This sequence encodes CAPGQGNSPLHF.

J is TRBJ2-5 and V is TRBV2; 10 bases map to TRBD2. Per the germline V gene, CDR1 is SNHLY and CDR2 is FYNNEI. With V trimmed by 1 base and J by 2 bases, 7 bases remained unmatched. This CDR3 has 17 amino acids. Written as DNA, the CDR3 is TGTGCCAGCAGTGAAGAAGTAGCGGGGGGACAGCAAGAGACCCAGTACTTC. Protein: CASSEEVAGGQQETQYF.

V is TRBV10-3 and J is TRBJ2-2; TRBD1 agrees at 9 bases. The germline gives CDR1 ENHRY, CDR2 SYGVKD. V dropped 8 bases and J dropped 4; count of bases not matched to a gene: 5. CDR3 size: 14 residues. In DNA, the CDR3 is TGTGCCATCGGGGGACAGGGTGGCACCGGGGAGCTGTTTTTT. It specifies CAIGGQGGTGELFF.

V and J are TRBV7-6 and TRBJ2-5, with TRBD1 matching over 8 bases. The J call is doubtful: the DNA matches TRBJ2-7 better. Germline CDR1 is SGHVS and CDR2 is FNYEAQ. This CDR3 has 14 residues. CDR3: CASSYGQGSYEQYF. Here the CDR3 DNA reads TGTGCCAGCAGCTACGGACAGGGATCCTACGAGCAGTACTTC.

The gene calls are TRBV28 and TRBJ2-5; D perhaps matches TRBD2 (5 bases). Matching the DNA end better, TRBJ2-7 makes the J call doubtful. CDR3 length: 13 residues. CDR1 and CDR2 from the germline V gene are MDHEN and SYDVKM. CDR3 coding DNA: TGTGCCTGCGGGCGGAGCCCCTCCTACGAGCAGTACTTC. This codes for CACGRSPSYEQYF.

V gene TRBV28 combines with J gene TRBJ2-7; TRBD2 might be the D (5 bases). V was shortened by 6 bases and J by 3 bases, with 12 bases between the two germline ends. CDR3 size: 13 residues. CDR1 is MDHEN and CDR2 is SYDVKM in the germline V gene. The CDR3 nucleotides read TGTGCCAGCAGCCCCGGACTCATCTACGAGCAGTACTTC. Translation: CASSPGLIYEQYF. Full variable domain (remainder filled in from reference TRBV28 and TRBJ2-7): DVKVTQSSRYLVKRTGEKVFLECVQDMDHENMFWYRQDPGLGLRLIYFSYDVKMKEKGDIPEGYSVSREKKERFSLILESASTNQTSMYLCASSPGLIYEQYFGPGTRLTVT.

This clone showed up just once. The rearrangement joins TRBV7-6 to TRBJ1-2; 10 nucleotides agree with TRBD1. V gave up 5 bases and J gave up 8 bases; unmatched junction bases: 14. CDR3 length equals 16 residues. Germline V gives CDR1 SGHVS, CDR2 FNYEAQ. CDR3: CASSPGQGPQERGYTF. CDR3 bases: TGTGCCAGCAGCCCGGGACAGGGGCCGCAAGAGCGGGGCTACACCTTC. Supplemented by reference TRBV7-6 and TRBJ1-2, the full variable domain reads GAGVSQSPRYKVTKRGQDVALRCDPISGHVSLYWYRQALGQGPEFLTYFNYEAQQDKSGLPNDRFSAERPEGSISTLTIQRTEQRDSAMYRCASSPGQGPQERGYTFGSGTRLTVV.

CDR3: CASSLRDRPYEQYF. The CDR3 DNA follows: TGTGCCAGCAGCTTGAGGGACAGACCCTACGAGCAGTACTTC. The gene calls are TRBV11-1 and TRBJ2-7; 7 bases are a match to TRBD1. Germline CDR1 reads SGHAT; CDR2 reads FQDESV (reference sequence). This CDR3 has 14 residues. With V trimmed by 3 bases and J by 2 bases, 4 bases remained unmatched.

The genes are TRBV11-2 and TRBJ1-1; D is perhaps TRBD1 (6 bases). CDR3 length equals 16 residues. Germline CDR1 and CDR2: SGHAT and FQNNGV. Trimming removed 0 bases at V and 2 bases at J, with 13 bases between. This chain's CDR3 is CASSLDQRQANTEAFF. The CDR3 DNA follows: TGTGCCAGCAGCTTAGATCAACGACAGGCCAACACTGAAGCTTTCTTT.

A single count supports this clone. The chain joins TRBV21-1 to TRBJ2-1; the D call of TRBD1 is as the table states it, not checked on the DNA. TRBV21-1 has pseudogene status. The CDR3 runs 17 residues. The CDR3, as DNA: TGTGCCAGCAGCAAAGGGGGGGGACAGGGTCGTTTCAATGAGCAGTTCTTC. Residues: CASSKGGGQGRFNEQFF.

CDR3 amino acids: CATSRSRTGLYGYTF. DNA of the CDR3: TGTGCCACCAGCAGATCCCGGACAGGGTTGTATGGCTACACCTTC. This chain joins TRBV15 and TRBJ1-2; TRBD1 agrees at 8 bases. The V gene's germline CDR1 is LNHNV and CDR2 YYDKDF (reference sequence). Losses at the gene ends were 2 bases for V and 5 bases for J; bases not matched to a gene: 7. The CDR3 sequence is 15 residues long. The full variable domain, with the rest looked up from reference TRBV15 and TRBJ1-2, is DAMVIQNPRYQVTQFGKPVTLSCSQTLNHNVMYWYQQKSSQAPKLLFHYYDKDFNNEADTPDNFQSRRPNTSFCFLDIRSPGLGDTAMYLCATSRSRTGLYGYTFGSGTRLTVV.

This chain links TRBV7-3 with TRBJ2-3; D may be TRBD2 (5 bases). This CDR3 has 14 residues. Trimming removed 5 bases at V and 4 bases at J, with 13 bases between. Germline V gene lookup returns CDR1 SGHTA and CDR2 FQGTGA. The CDR3 coding sequence is TGTGCCAGCAGCAAAGCGGACGGAGCAGATACGCAGTATTTT. It yields the protein CASSKADGADTQYF.

The chain has TRBV7-2 and TRBJ2-2, with TRBD1 as a possible D gene (5 bases). The CDR3 totals 14 residues. Germline lookup yields CDR1 SGHTA and CDR2 FQGNSA. V shed 6 bases and J shed 2 bases, with 10 bases lying between them. The CDR3 here is CASSGHHNTGELFF. For the CDR3, the DNA is TGTGCCAGCAGTGGACACCATAACACCGGGGAGCTGTTTTTT.

This clone was found a few times. CDR3 nucleotide sequence: TGCGCCAGCAGCCGTCCCGGGACAGGGATTGATTCACCCCTCCACTTT. It is translated as CASSRPGTGIDSPLHF. The chain has TRBV5-1 and TRBJ1-6; 9 positions agree with TRBD1. The trim removed 4 bases at V and 8 bases at J, leaving 10 bases unmatched. Germline lookup yields CDR1 SGHRS and CDR2 YFSETQ. This CDR3 has 16 amino acids.

This chain uses TRBV28 with TRBJ1-1, with 7 bases aligning to TRBD1. The V segment lost 8 bases and the J segment 10 bases; nucleotides outside the gene matches: 16. The CDR3 runs 14 residues. Germline V gene data show CDR1 as MDHEN and CDR2 as SYDVKM. CDR3 sequence (DNA): TGTGCCAGCCTTGGTGAGCAGGGGGTCAGGGGAGCTTTCTTT. This translates into CASLGEQGVRGAFF.

This clone was counted a single time. The genes are TRBV28 and TRBJ2-5; 8 bases match TRBD2. Germline V gene lookup returns CDR1 MDHEN and CDR2 SYDVKM. V trimming: 2 bases; J trimming: 3 bases; junction bases outside the gene matches: 8. The CDR3 spans 16 residues. CDR3 region: CASSLRERELKETQYF. The CDR3 nucleotides are TGTGCCAGCAGTTTAAGAGAGCGGGAGCTAAAAGAGACCCAGTACTTC.

The genes are TRBV5-5 and TRBJ2-2, with TRBD2 matching 10 bases. The CDR3 has 17 amino acids. Trimming cost V 3 bases and J 4 bases; bases outside gene matches: 9. Germline V CDR1 and CDR2: SGHKS, YYEKEE (reference sequence). DNA for the CDR3: TGTGCCAGCAGCTCAGGGACCGGACTAGCGGCCACCGGGGAGCTGTTTTTT. It is translated as CASSSGTGLAATGELFF.

The chain has TRBV19 and TRBJ2-1; a weak D match, TRBD1 (5 bases). The CDR3 extends over 12 amino acids. Germline CDR1 LNHDA, CDR2 SQIVND (reference sequence). Trimming cost V 5 bases and J 9 bases, with 11 bases left between them. CDR3 coding DNA: TGTGCCAGTAGTGCTACAGGCGTTGAGCAGTTCTTC. Amino acid sequence: CASSATGVEQFF.

The rearrangement links TRBV2 to TRBJ1-5; TRBD1 might be the D (6 bases). CDR1 is SNHLY and CDR2 is FYNNEI in the germline V gene. The CDR3 is 14 residues long. V lost 8 bases, J lost 4 bases, and 15 bases lay in between. The CDR3 bases are TGTGCCAGCGCGGTAGGACAGATTAATCAGCCCCAGCATTTT. It encodes CASAVGQINQPQHF.

This chain links TRBV2 with TRBJ1-4, with 8 bases lining up with TRBD1. J gave up 0 bases and V 4 bases, and 7 bases lay outside the gene matches. The CDR3 consists of 17 residues. CDR1 and CDR2 from the germline V gene are SNHLY and FYNNEI. The CDR3 DNA sequence: TGTGCCAGCAGTGTCCAGGGGGCCCAACCAACTAATGAAAAACTGTTTTTT. Residues: CASSVQGAQPTNEKLFF.

The chain carries TRBV4-1 and TRBJ1-1; D is uncertain. Germline V gene lookup returns CDR1 MGHRA and CDR2 YSYEKL. Trimming removed 1 base from V and 1 base from J, with 13 bases in between. The CDR3 runs to 16 residues. In DNA form, the CDR3 reads TGCGCCAGCAGCCAAGCCGGTGTCAAGCCGAACACTGAAGCTTTCTTT. It is translated as CASSQAGVKPNTEAFF.

The V and J genes are TRBV5-1 and TRBJ2-5, with D perhaps matching TRBD1 (6 bases). This CDR3 spans 14 amino acids. The V end lost 0 bases, the J end lost 2 bases, and 8 bases lay between the germline ends. Germline CDR1 is SGHRS and CDR2 is YFSETQ. DNA for the CDR3: TGCGCCAGCAGCTTGGCACAGGGTCAAGAGACCCAGTACTTC. It encodes CASSLAQGQETQYF.

The J gene is TRBJ2-7, the V gene TRBV7-9; TRBD1 aligns across 7 bases. CDR1 is SEHNR and CDR2 is FQNEAQ in the germline V gene (reference sequence). V lost 1 base and J lost 3; bases outside the gene matches: 6. The CDR3 spans 15 residues. The CDR3, as DNA: TGTGCCAGCAGCTTAGTGGGTAGGGGGCACTACGAGCAGTACGTC. It translates to CASSLVGRGHYEQYV.

The rearrangement links TRBV5-1 to TRBJ1-1; 8 positions agree with TRBD1. Germline-derived CDR1 and CDR2 are SGHRS and YFSETQ. After removal of 7 bases from V and 1 base from J, the junction contained 9 bases not matched to a gene. The CDR3 loop spans 15 amino acids. This CDR3 reads CASHRGSGANTEAFF. The DNA for the CDR3 is TGCGCCAGCCACAGGGGGAGCGGGGCGAACACTGAAGCTTTCTTT. The variable domain in full, with the rest retrieved from reference TRBV5-1 and TRBJ1-1, is KAGVTQTPRYLIKTRGQQVTLSCSPISGHRSVSWYQQTPGQGLQFLFEYFSETQRNKGNFPGRFSGRQFSNSRSEMNVSTLELGDSALYLCASHRGSGANTEAFFGQGTRLTVV.